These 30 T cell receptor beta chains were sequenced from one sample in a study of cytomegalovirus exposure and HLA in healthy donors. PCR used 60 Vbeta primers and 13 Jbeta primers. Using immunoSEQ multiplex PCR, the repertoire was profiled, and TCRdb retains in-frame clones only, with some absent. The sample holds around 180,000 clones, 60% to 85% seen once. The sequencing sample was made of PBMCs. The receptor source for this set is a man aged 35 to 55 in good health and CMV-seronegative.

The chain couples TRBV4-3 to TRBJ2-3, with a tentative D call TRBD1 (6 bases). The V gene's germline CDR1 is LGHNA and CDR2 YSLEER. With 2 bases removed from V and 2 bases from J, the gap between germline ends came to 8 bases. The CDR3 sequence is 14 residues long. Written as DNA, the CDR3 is TGCGCCAGCAGCCAAACAGGGTACACAGATACGCAGTATTTT. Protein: CASSQTGYTDTQYF.

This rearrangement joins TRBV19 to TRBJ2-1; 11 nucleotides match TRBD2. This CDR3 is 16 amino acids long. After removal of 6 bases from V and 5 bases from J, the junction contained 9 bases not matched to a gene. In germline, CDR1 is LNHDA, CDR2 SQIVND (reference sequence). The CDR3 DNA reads TGTGCCAGTAGGTTTCTAGCGGGAGGTATGAACAATGAGCAGTTCTTC. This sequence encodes CASRFLAGGMNNEQFF.

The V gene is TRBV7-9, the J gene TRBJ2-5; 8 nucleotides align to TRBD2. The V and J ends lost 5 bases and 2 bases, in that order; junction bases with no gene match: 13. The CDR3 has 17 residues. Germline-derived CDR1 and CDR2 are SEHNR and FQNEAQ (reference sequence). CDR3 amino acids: CASSPRWRGAIQETQYF. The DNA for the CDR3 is TGTGCCAGCAGCCCCCGTTGGCGGGGGGCCATTCAAGAGACCCAGTACTTC.

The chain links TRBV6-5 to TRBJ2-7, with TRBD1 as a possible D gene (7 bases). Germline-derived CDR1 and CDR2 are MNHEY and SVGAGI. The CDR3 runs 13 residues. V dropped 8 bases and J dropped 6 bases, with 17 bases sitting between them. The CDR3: CASRAGGGGEQYF. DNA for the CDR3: TGTGCCAGCCGAGCCGGAGGGGGCGGCGAGCAGTACTTC.

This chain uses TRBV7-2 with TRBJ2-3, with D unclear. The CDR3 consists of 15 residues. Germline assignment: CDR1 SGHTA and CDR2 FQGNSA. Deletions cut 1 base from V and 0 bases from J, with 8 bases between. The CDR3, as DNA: TGTGCCAGCAGCTTAGACGGGTCTAGCACAGATACGCAGTATTTT. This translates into CASSLDGSSTDTQYF.

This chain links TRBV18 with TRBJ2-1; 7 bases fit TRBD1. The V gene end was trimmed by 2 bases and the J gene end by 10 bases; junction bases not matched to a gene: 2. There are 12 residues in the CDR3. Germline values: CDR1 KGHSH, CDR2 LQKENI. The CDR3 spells CASSPSDREQFF. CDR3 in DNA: TGTGCCAGCTCACCATCGGACAGGGAGCAGTTCTTC.

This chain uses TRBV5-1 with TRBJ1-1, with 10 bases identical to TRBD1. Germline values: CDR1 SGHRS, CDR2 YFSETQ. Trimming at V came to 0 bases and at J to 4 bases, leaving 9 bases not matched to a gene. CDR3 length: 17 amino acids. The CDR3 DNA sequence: TGCGCCAGCAGCTTGGCCTTGACAGGGGGCGGGAGCACTGAAGCTTTCTTT. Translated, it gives CASSLALTGGGSTEAFF. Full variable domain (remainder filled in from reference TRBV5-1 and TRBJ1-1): KAGVTQTPRYLIKTRGQQVTLSCSPISGHRSVSWYQQTPGQGLQFLFEYFSETQRNKGNFPGRFSGRQFSNSRSEMNVSTLELGDSALYLCASSLALTGGGSTEAFFGQGTRLTVV.

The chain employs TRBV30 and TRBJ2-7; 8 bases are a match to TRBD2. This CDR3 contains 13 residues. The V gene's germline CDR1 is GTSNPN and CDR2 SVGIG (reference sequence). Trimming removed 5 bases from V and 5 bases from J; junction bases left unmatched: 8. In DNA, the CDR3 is TGTGCCTGGGAGCGGGAGTTCGGCCACGAGCAGTACTTC. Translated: CAWEREFGHEQYF. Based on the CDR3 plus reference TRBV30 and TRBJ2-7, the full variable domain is SQTIHQWPATLVQPVGSPLSLECTVEGTSNPNLYWYRQAAGRGLQLLFYSVGIGQISSEVPQNLSASRPQDRQFILSSKKLLLSDSGFYLCAWEREFGHEQYFGPGTRLTVT.

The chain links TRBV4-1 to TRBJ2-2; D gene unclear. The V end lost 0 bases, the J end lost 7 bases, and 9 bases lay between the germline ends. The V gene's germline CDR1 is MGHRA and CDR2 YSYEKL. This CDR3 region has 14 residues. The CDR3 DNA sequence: TGCGCCAGCAGCCAAGACGCGCGGTTCGGGGAGCTGTTTTTT. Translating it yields CASSQDARFGELFF.

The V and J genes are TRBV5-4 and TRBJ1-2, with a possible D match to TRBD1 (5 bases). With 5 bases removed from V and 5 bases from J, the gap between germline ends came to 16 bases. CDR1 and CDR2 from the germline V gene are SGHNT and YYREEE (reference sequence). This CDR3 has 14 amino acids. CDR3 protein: CASSSGSANYGYTF. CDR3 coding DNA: TGTGCCAGCAGTTCAGGGTCGGCGAATTATGGCTACACCTTC.

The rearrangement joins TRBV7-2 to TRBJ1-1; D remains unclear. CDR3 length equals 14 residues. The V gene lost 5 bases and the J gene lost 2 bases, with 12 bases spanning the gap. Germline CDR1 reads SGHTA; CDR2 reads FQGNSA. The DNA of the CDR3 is TGTGCCAGCAGCCTGTACGGGGTCAACACTGAAGCTTTCTTT. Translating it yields CASSLYGVNTEAFF.

The CDR3 DNA follows: TGTGCCAGCAGCAAAAGACAGCCCCGTTGGGATACGCAGTATTTT. The encoded protein is CASSKRQPRWDTQYF. V gene TRBV21-1 combines with J gene TRBJ2-3; the table's D gene call, TRBD1, was not cross checked with the DNA. TRBV21-1 is listed as a pseudogene. CDR3 size: 15 residues.

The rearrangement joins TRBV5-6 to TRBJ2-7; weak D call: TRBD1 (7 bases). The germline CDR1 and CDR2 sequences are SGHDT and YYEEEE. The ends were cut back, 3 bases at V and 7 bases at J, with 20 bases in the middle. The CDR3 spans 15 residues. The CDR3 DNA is TGTGCCAGCAGCTACGGGGGTACTCAACAGGGGGAGCAGTACTTC. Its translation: CASSYGGTQQGEQYF.

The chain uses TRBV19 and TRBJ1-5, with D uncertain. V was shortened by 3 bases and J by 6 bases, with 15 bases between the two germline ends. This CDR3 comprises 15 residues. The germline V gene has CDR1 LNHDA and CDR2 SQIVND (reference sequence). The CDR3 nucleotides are TGTGCCAGTAGTATGAGCTCAGCGAGAGTTCAGCCCCAGCATTTT. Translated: CASSMSSARVQPQHF. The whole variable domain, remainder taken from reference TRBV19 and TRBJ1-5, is DGGITQSPKYLFRKEGQNVTLSCEQNLNHDAMYWYRQDPGQGLRLIYYSQIVNDFQKGDIAEGYSVSREKKESFPLTVTSAQKNPTAFYLCASSMSSARVQPQHFGDGTRLSIL.

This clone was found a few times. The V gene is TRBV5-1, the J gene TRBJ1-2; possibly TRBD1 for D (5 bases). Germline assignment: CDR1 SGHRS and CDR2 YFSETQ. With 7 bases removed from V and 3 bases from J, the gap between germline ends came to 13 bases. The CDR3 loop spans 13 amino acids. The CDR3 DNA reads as TGCGCCAGCTCTCAGGGAACGCACTATGGCTACACCTTC. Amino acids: CASSQGTHYGYTF.

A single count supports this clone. The CDR3 bases are TGTGCCAGCAGCAAAGAGAGAGTAACCTCCTACGAGCAGTACTTC. It translates to CASSKERVTSYEQYF. This chain joins TRBV21-1 and TRBJ2-7; the D call TRBD2 from the table was never checked on the DNA. TRBV21-1 is termed a pseudogene. This CDR3 is 15 amino acids long.

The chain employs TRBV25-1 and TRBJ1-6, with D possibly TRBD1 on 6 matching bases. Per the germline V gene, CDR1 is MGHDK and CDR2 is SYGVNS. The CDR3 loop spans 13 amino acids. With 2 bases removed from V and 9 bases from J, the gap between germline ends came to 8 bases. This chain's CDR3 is CASSEPDSSPLHF. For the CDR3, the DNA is TGTGCCAGCAGTGAACCGGACAGTTCACCCCTCCACTTT.

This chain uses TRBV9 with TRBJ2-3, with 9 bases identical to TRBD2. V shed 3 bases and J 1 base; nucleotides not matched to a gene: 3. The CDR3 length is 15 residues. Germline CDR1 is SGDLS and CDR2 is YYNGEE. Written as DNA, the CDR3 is TGTGCCAGCAGCGCCATAGCGGGAGGCACAGATACGCAGTATTTT. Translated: CASSAIAGGTDTQYF.

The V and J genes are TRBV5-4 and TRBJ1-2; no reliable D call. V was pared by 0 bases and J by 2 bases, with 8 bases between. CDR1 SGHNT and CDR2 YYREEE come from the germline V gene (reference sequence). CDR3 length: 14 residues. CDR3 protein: CASSLVGVNYGYTF. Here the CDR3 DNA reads TGTGCCAGCAGCTTGGTCGGGGTAAACTATGGCTACACCTTC. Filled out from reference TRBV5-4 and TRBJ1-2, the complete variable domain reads ETGVTQSPTHLIKTRGQQVTLRCSSQSGHNTVSWYQQALGQGPQFIFQYYREEENGRGNFPPRFSGLQFPNYSSELNVNALELDDSALYLCASSLVGVNYGYTFGSGTRLTVV.

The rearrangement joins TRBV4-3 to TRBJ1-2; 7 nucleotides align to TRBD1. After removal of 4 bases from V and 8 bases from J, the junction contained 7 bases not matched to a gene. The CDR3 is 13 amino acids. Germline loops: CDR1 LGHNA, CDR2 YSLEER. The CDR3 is CASSRGQDLGYTF. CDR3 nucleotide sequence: TGCGCCAGCAGCCGCGGACAGGACCTCGGCTACACCTTC.

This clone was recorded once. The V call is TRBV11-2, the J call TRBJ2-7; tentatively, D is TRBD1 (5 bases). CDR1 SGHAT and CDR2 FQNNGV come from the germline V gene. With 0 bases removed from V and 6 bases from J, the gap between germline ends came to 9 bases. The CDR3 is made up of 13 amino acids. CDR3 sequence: CASSLEGRGEQYF. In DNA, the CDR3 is TGTGCCAGCAGCTTAGAAGGAAGGGGCGAGCAGTACTTC.

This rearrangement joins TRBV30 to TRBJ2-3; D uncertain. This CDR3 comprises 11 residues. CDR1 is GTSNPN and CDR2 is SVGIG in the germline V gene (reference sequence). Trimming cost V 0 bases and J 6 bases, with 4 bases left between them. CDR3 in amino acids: CAWSVGDTQYF. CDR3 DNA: TGTGCCTGGAGTGTTGGCGATACGCAGTATTTT.

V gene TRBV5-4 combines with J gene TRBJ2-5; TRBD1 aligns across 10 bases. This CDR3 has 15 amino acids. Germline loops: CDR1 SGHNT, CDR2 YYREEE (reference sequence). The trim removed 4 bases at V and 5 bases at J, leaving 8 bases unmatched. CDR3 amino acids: CASSRPGQGIETQYF. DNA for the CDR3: TGTGCCAGCAGCCGACCGGGACAGGGGATCGAGACCCAGTACTTC.

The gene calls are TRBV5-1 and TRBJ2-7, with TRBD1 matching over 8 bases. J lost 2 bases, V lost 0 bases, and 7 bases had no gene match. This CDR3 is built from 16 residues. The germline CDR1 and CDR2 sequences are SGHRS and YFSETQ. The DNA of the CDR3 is TGCGCCAGCAGCTTGGCCATCGGACAGGGCCCCTACGAGCAGTACTTC. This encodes CASSLAIGQGPYEQYF. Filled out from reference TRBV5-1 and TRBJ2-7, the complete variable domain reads KAGVTQTPRYLIKTRGQQVTLSCSPISGHRSVSWYQQTPGQGLQFLFEYFSETQRNKGNFPGRFSGRQFSNSRSEMNVSTLELGDSALYLCASSLAIGQGPYEQYFGPGTRLTVT.

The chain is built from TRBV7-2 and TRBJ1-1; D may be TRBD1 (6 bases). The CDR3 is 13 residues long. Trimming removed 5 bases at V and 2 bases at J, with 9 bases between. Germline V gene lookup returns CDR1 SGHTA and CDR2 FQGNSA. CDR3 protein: CASSIQGNTEAFF. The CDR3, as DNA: TGTGCCAGCAGCATACAGGGTAACACTGAAGCTTTCTTT. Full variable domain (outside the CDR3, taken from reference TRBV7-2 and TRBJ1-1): GAGVSQSPSNKVTEKGKDVELRCDPISGHTALYWYRQSLGQGLEFLIYFQGNSAPDKSGLPSDRFSAERTGGSVSTLTIQRTQQEDSAVYLCASSIQGNTEAFFGQGTRLTVV.

The CDR3 here is CASSFRWSSGNSYEQYF. CDR3 nucleotide sequence: TGTGCCAGCAGCTTTCGGTGGTCTAGCGGGAATTCCTACGAGCAGTACTTC. The chain couples TRBV7-8 to TRBJ2-7, with TRBD2 identical over 9 bases. V lost 3 bases to trimming and J lost 1 base; unmatched junction nucleotides: 10. CDR3 length equals 17 residues. CDR1 and CDR2 (germline): SGHVS, FQNEAQ.

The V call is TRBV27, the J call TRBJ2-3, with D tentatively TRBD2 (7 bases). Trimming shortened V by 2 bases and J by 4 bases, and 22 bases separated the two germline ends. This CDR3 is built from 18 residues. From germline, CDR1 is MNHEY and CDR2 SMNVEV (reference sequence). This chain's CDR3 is CASSLGRGGGIFPDTQYF. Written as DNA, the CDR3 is TGTGCCAGCAGTTTAGGGAGGGGGGGCGGTATCTTCCCAGATACGCAGTATTTT.

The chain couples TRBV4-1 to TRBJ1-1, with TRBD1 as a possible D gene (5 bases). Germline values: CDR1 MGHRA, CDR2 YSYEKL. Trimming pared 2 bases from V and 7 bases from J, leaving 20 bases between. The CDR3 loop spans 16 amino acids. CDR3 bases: TGCGCCAGCAGCCAAAGAGAAGGGGAGGGGCTATTTGAAGCTTTCTTT. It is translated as CASSQREGEGLFEAFF.

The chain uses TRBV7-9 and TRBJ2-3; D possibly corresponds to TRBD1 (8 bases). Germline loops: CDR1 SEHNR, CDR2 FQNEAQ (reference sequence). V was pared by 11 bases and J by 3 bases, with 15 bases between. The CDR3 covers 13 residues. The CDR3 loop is CAPQGEGTDTQYF. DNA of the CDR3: TGTGCCCCACAGGGGGAGGGGACAGATACGCAGTATTTT.

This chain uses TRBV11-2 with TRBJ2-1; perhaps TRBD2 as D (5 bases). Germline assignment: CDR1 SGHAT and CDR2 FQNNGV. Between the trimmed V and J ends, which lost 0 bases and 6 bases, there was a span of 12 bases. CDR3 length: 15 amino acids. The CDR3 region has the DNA TGTGCCAGCAGCTTAGAAAGAGGGATGGGCAATGAGCAGTTCTTC. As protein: CASSLERGMGNEQFF.